These 7 T cell receptor beta chains came from one sample sequenced in a study of cytomegalovirus exposure and HLA in healthy donors. The PCR used 60 Vbeta and 13 Jbeta primers. Sequencing was performed with immunoSEQ multiplex PCR; in TCRdb, only in-frame clones are kept and a portion is missing. The data show approximately 160,000 clones, 77% seen once. The specimen sequenced was PBMCs. The source of these receptors is a woman in her twenties or thirties in good health and CMV-seropositive.

The gene calls are TRBV11-2 and TRBJ1-1; the match to TRBD1 covers 9 bases. Looked up from germline, CDR1 is SGHAT and CDR2 is FQNNGV. This CDR3 is 14 amino acids long. Germline trimming cut 5 bases from V and 0 bases from J; bases unmatched to any gene: 1. The CDR3 region is CASSRDRVNTEAFF. CDR3 nucleotide sequence: TGTGCCAGCAGCCGGGACAGGGTGAACACTGAAGCTTTCTTT.

The V call is TRBV7-9, the J call TRBJ2-7; 7 bases line up with TRBD1. The germline V gene encodes CDR1 SEHNR and CDR2 FQNEAQ (reference sequence). This CDR3 has 14 amino acids. The J segment lost 3 bases and the V segment lost 8 bases, leaving 10 bases of the junction unmatched. The CDR3, as DNA: TGTGCCAGCCGTTCCGGGACAGAGAACTACGAGCAGTACTTC. Encoded protein: CASRSGTENYEQYF.

V gene TRBV19 combines with J gene TRBJ2-7, with 8 bases lining up with TRBD2. CDR3 size: 16 residues. Unmatched junction bases numbered 11, after V lost 4 bases and J lost 3 bases. Looked up from germline, CDR1 is LNHDA and CDR2 is SQIVND (reference sequence). The CDR3, as DNA: TGTGCCAGTAGTAAAACCCCGGCGGGGGGACGCTACGAGCAGTACTTC. This codes for CASSKTPAGGRYEQYF.

The rearrangement joins TRBV28 to TRBJ1-5, with 7 bases matching TRBD1. This CDR3 spans 11 amino acids. From germline, CDR1 is MDHEN and CDR2 SYDVKM. CDR3 bases: TGTGTGACAGGGATCAATCAGCCCCAGCATTTT. Encoded protein: CVTGINQPQHF.

This chain connects TRBV27 to TRBJ2-7; 9 bases are shared with TRBD1. Germline V gene data show CDR1 as MNHEY and CDR2 as SMNVEV (reference sequence). V lost 2 bases to trimming and J lost 2 bases; unmatched junction nucleotides: 10. The CDR3 is 17 amino acids. The CDR3 DNA sequence: TGTGCCAGCAGTTTACTGGGACAGGGTAGTGCTCCCTACGAGCAGTACTTC. Its protein is CASSLLGQGSAPYEQYF.

V is TRBV7-9 and J is TRBJ1-4; 7 positions match TRBD1. Germline V lookup: CDR1 SEHNR, CDR2 FQNEAQ (reference sequence). This CDR3 is built from 17 residues. The trim removed 0 bases at V and 3 bases at J, leaving 7 bases unmatched. This CDR3 reads CASSLARGTAPNEKLFF. DNA of the CDR3: TGTGCCAGCAGCTTAGCGAGAGGGACAGCCCCTAATGAAAAACTGTTTTTT.

This chain uses TRBV11-2 with TRBJ2-5; 10 bases fit TRBD1. Trimming at V came to 5 bases and at J to 4 bases, leaving 4 bases not matched to a gene. Germline lookup yields CDR1 SGHAT and CDR2 FQNNGV. The length of the CDR3 is 14 residues. The CDR3 spells CASSPRTGGETQYF. The CDR3 DNA sequence: TGTGCCAGCAGCCCGAGGACAGGGGGAGAGACCCAGTACTTC.